This T cell receptor beta chain comes out of a study of blood T cell repertoires in COVID-19. Study as a whole: Collection of acute and convalescent COVID-19 samples took place in the United States, Italy and Spain. T cells, B-cell-depleted T cells, or PBMCs supplied cDNA or gDNA.

Produced via immunoSEQ multiplex PCR; TCRdb's table is partial and in-frame only. The table records 95,000 to 100,000 clones, around 87% of them present only once. CDR1 and CDR2 (germline): MDHEN, SYDVKM. The CDR3 extends over 15 amino acids. J lost 7 bases, V lost 3 bases, and 11 bases had no gene match. The sample taken for sequencing was peripheral blood. The sequence came from a woman in her twenties or thirties with acute or convalescent COVID-19. The chain combines TRBV28 with TRBJ1-2; 7 positions match TRBD1. In nucleotides, the CDR3 is TGTGCCAGCAGTTTGTTCCCGACAGGGCAAGGTGGCTACACCTTC. Protein sequence: CASSLFPTGQGGYTF.